A single sample is the source of the 5 T cell receptor beta chains below, sequenced in a study of liver allograft versus peripheral blood T cells. Whole-study context: Blood and transplanted-liver T cell receptor repertoires from recipients were compared.

TCRdb analysed the reads with MiXCR anew, one entry per CDR3 protein. The sample holds approximately 5,700 distinct CDR3 sequences, about 18% seen once. Receptors were obtained from a human patient who had a liver transplant. Certain T cells may be donor cells from the graft.

The V gene is TRBV12-5, the J gene TRBJ2-7; TRBD2 agrees at 8 bases. CDR3 length: 16 residues. CDR1 and CDR2 (germline): LGHNT, FRNRAP. V lost 5 bases and J lost 2; bases outside the gene matches: 11. The CDR3 DNA reads as TGTGCTAGTGGTATCATAGCGGGAACGGCAGCCTACGAGCAGTACTTC. Protein: CASGIIAGTAAYEQYF.

CDR3 DNA sequence: TGTGCCAGCAGTTACGACCTAGTAAGGCAGTACTTC. Protein product: CASSYDLVRQYF. The chain recombines TRBV6-5 with TRBJ2-7; D gene ambiguous. Germline CDR1 reads MNHEY; CDR2 reads SVGAGI. Trimming removed 2 bases at V and 9 bases at J, with 11 bases between. The CDR3 is made up of 12 amino acids.

This clonotype counts as medium-sized. The chain has TRBV18 and TRBJ1-2; no firm D call. The V gene's germline CDR1 is KGHSH and CDR2 LQKENI. Trimming left V 3 bases short and J 0 bases short, with 8 bases between. The CDR3 covers 14 residues. Here the CDR3 reads CASSPSRANYGYTF. The CDR3 coding sequence is TGTGCCAGCTCACCTAGCAGAGCTAACTATGGCTACACCTTC.

The V call is TRBV2, the J call TRBJ1-5; D unresolved. The CDR3 sequence is 16 residues long. Between the trimmed V and J ends, which lost 6 bases and 3 bases, there was a span of 18 bases. The germline gives CDR1 SNHLY, CDR2 FYNNEI. The CDR3 coding sequence is TGTGCCAGCAGAAACTCCGGTTGGGCAGCCAATCAGCCCCAGCATTTT. Translation: CASRNSGWAANQPQHF.

This clonotype is categorized as medium-sized. This chain joins TRBV7-9 and TRBJ2-2; D gene uncertain. V lost 1 base to trimming and J lost 7 bases, with 7 bases between them. CDR1 SEHNR and CDR2 FQNEAQ come from the germline V gene (reference sequence). This CDR3 has 13 amino acids. The DNA for the CDR3 is TGTGCCAGCAGCTTAGGGAGTTTCGGGGAGCTGTTTTTT. Amino acids: CASSLGSFGELFF.